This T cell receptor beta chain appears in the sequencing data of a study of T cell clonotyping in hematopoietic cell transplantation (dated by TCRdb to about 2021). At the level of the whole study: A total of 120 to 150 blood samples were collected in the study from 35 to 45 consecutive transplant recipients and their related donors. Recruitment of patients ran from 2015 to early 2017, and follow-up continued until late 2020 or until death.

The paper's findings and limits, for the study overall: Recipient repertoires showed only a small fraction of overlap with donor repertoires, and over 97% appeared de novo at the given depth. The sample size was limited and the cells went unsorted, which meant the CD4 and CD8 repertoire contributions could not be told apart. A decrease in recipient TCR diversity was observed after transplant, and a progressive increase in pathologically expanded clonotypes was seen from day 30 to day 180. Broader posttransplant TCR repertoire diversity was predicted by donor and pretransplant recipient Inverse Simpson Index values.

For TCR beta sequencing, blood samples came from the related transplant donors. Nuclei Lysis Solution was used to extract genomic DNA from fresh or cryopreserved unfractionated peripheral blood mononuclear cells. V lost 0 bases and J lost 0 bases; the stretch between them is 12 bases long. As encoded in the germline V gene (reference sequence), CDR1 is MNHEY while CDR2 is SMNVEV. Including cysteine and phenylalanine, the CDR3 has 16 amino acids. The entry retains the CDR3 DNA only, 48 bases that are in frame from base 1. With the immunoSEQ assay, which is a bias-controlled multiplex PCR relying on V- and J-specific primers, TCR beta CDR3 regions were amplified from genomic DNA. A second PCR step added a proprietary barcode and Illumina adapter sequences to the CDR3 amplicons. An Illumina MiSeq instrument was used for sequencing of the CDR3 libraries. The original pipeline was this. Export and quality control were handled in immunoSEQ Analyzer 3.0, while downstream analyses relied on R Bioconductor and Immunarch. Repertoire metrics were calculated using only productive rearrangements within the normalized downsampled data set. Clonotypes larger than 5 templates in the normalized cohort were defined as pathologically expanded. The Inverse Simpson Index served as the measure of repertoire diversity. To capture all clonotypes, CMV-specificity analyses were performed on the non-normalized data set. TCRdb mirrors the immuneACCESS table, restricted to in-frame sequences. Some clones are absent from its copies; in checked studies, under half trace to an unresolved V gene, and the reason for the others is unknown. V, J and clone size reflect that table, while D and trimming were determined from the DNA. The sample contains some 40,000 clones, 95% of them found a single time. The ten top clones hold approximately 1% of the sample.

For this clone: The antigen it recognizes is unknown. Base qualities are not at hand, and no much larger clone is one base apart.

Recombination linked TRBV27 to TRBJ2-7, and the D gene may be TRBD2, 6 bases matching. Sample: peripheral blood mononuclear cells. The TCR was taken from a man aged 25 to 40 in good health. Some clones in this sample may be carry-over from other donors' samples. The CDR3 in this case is CASSLSVRRASYEQYF. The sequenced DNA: TGTGCCAGCAGTTTATCGGTCCGGAGGGCCTCCTACGAGCAGTACTTC.